This TCR beta chain was identified during a study of blood T cells in healthy people across ages. A second PCR of about 7 to 12 cycles used a sample-barcoded 5' primer and a J-beta primer mix. The template-switch adaptor, which had 12 random nucleotides, put a tag on each cDNA molecule. TCRdb re-analysed the 5' RACE reads in MiXCR, keeping a single row per CDR3 protein. The sample holds 800,000 or so distinct CDR3 sequences; more than 35% are singletons and the top ten take over 15%. CDR1 and CDR2 from the germline V gene are SGHNT and YENEEA. The CDR3 length is 16 residues. J gave up 2 bases and V 4 bases, and 7 bases lay outside the gene matches. The table lists this clonotype with a few counts. The antigen is undetermined. Study-level points and caveats: Estimates based on one million T cells were treated as lower bounds. Roughly linear age-related decline in beta diversity appeared, significant by age 40. CMV status of donors was unknown, possibly confounding expanded clonotype changes.

The sequenced sample consisted of blood. The chain uses TRBV11-3 and TRBJ2-7; 11 nucleotides agree with TRBD2. The sequence came from a man older than 75 in good health. This chain's CDR3 is CASSSTGTSGPYEQYF. The CDR3 bases are TGTGCCAGCAGCTCAACCGGGACTAGCGGCCCCTACGAGCAGTACTTC.